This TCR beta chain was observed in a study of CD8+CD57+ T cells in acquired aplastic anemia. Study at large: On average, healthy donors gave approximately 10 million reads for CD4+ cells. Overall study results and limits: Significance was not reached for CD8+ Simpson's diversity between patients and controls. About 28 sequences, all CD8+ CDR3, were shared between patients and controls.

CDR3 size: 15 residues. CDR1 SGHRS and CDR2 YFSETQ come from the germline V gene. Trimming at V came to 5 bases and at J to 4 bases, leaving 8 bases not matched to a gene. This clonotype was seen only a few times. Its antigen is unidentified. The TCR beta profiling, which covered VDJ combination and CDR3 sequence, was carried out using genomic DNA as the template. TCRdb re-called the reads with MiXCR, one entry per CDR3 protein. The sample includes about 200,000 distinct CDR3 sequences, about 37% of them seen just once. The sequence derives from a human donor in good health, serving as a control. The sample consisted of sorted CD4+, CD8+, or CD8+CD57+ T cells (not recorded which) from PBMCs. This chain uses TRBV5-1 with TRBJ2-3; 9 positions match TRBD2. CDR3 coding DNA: TGCGCCAGCAGGCGCGGGGGGGTCATGGCAGATACGCAGTATTTT. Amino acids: CASRRGGVMADTQYF.